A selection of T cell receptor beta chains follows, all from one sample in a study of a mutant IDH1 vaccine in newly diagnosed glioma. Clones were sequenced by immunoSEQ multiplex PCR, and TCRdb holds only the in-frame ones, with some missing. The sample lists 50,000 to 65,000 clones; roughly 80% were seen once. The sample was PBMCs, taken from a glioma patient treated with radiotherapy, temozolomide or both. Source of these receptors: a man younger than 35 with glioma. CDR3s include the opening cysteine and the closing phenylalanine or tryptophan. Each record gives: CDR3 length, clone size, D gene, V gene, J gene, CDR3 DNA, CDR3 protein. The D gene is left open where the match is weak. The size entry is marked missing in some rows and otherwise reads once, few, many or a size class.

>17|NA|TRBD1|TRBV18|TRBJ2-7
TGTGCCAGCTCGCCCCGCGACAGGGTGTCTCACGTCTACGAGCAGTACTTC
CASSPRDRVSHVYEQYF
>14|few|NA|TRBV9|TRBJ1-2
TGTGCCAGCAGCGAGGGGGGGCAACTAGGCGGCTACACCTTC
CASSEGGQLGGYTF
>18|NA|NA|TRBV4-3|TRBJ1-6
TGCGCCAGCAGCCAAGAGCGGAGAAGCAGCTCCTATAATTCACCCCTCCACTTT
CASSQERRSSSYNSPLHF
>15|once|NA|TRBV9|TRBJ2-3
TGTGCCAGCAGCGTAGAGTGGGGGGTCACAGATACGCAGTATTTT
CASSVEWGVTDTQYF
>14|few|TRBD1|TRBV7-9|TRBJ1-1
TGTGCCAGCAGGTACGACAGGGGGAACACTGAAGCTTTCTTT
CASRYDRGNTEAFF
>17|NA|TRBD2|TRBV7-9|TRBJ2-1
TGTGCCAGCAGCTTAGCGTGGGGCCGGGACTATGAGGATGAGCAGTTCTTC
CASSLAWGRDYEDEQFF
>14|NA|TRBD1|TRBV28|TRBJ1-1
TGTGCCAGCAGACCCCCCGCCAGGGGGACTGAAGCTTTCTTT
CASRPPARGTEAFF
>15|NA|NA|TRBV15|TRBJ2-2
TGTGCCACCAGCGGGCACGGGCCCCTGACCGGGGAGCTGTTTTTT
CATSGHGPLTGELFF
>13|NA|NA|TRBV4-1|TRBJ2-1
TGCGCCAGCAGCCCAGAAAATTACAATGAGCAGTTCTTC
CASSPENYNEQFF
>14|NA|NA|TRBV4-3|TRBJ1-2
TGCGCCAGCAGCCCTGGGGTCATCCTCTATGGCTACACCTTC
CASSPGVILYGYTF
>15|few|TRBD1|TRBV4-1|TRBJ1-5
TGCGCCAGCAGTCCTAGCGACAGGGTAAATCAGCCCCAGCATTTT
CASSPSDRVNQPQHF
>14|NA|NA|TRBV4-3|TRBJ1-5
TGCGCCAGCAGCCAAGGACAGAGCAATCAGCCCCAGCATTTT
CASSQGQSNQPQHF
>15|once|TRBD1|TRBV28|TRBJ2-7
TGTGCCAGCAGGGGTGAGACAGGGCCGACCTACGAGCAGTACTTC
CASRGETGPTYEQYF
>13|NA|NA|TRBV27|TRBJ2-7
TGTGCCAGCAGTTTTCAGCCCGACCTACGGCAGTACTTC
CASSFQPDLRQYF
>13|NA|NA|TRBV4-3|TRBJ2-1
TGCGCCAGCAGCCAAGAGGTATACAATGAGCAGTTCTTC
CASSQEVYNEQFF
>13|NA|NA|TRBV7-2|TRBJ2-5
TGTGCCAGCAGCCCGGGACCGCAAGAGACCCAGTACTTC
CASSPGPQETQYF
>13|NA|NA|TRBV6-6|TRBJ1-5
TGTGCCAGCTACAGGGCGCGCAATCAGCCCCAGCATTTT
CASYRARNQPQHF
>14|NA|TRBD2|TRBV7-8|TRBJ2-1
TGTGCCAGCAGCGGCCCGGGGGGGCGGAATGAGCAGTTCTTC
CASSGPGGRNEQFF
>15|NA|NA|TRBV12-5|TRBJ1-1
TGTGCTAGTGGTTTGGCAGTAGGGGGTAACACTGAAGCTTTCTTT
CASGLAVGGNTEAFF
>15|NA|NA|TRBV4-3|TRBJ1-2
TGCGCCAGCAGCCATGTTGGGGTATCCCTCTACGGCTACACCTTC
CASSHVGVSLYGYTF
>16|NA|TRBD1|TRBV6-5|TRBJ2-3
TGTGCCAGCAGTTACACCGGGACAGGGAGCACAGATACGCAGTATTTT
CASSYTGTGSTDTQYF
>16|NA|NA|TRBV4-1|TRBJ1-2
TGCGCCAGCAGCCAAGATCCTGGGGCAGGGCTCTATGGCTACACCTTC
CASSQDPGAGLYGYTF
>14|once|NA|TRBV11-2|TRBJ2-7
TGTGCCAGCGCCGCGGTTCTGGCCGACTACGAGCAGTACTTC
CASAAVLADYEQYF
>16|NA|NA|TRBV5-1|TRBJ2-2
TGCGCCAGCAGCTTGAGTCCCCAGGGCGGCACCGGGGAGCTGTTTTTT
CASSLSPQGGTGELFF
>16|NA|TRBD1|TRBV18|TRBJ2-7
TGTGCCAGCTCACCACCCGTACAGGGGGCGCGTAGAGAGCAGTACTTC
CASSPPVQGARREQYF
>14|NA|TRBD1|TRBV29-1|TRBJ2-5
TGCAGCGTTACCCGCAGGGGGCTACGGAAGACCCAGTACTTC
CSVTRRGLRKTQYF
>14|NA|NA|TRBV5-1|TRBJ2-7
TGCGCCAGCAGCTTTTGGGACGCATCCTACGAGCAGTACTTC
CASSFWDASYEQYF
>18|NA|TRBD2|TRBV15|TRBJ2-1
TGTGCCACCAGACACTTTACTTTAGCGGGAGTTCCCTACAATGAGCAGTTCTTC
CATRHFTLAGVPYNEQFF
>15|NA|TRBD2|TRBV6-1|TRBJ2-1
TGTGCCGGGGGATCGACTGCGGGGGGCTCGGGTGAGCAGTTCTTC
CAGGSTAGGSGEQFF
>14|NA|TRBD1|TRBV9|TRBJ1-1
TGTGCCAGCAGCTTCGGACAGGGCGGCACTGAAGCTTTCTTT
CASSFGQGGTEAFF
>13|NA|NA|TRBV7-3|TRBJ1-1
TGTGCCAGCAGTGTCCAGATGAACACTGAAGCTTTCTTT
CASSVQMNTEAFF
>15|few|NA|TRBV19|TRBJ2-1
TGTGCCAGTAGTATGGGGTCCAGGTCGGGCAATGAGCAGTTCTTC
CASSMGSRSGNEQFF
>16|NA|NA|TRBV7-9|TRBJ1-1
TGTGCCAGCAGCTTAGGTCGGGGGGCTACGAACACTGAAGCTTTCTTT
CASSLGRGATNTEAFF
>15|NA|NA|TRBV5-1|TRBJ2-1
TGCGCCAGCAGCCCATCTACTCCTAGCTACAATGAGCAGTTCTTC
CASSPSTPSYNEQFF
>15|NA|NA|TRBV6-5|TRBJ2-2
TGTGCCAGCAGTTACTCGACTGGGAACACCGGGGAGCTGTTTTTT
CASSYSTGNTGELFF
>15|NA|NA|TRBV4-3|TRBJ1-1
TGCGCCAGCAGCCAAGATGGCGGCAAGAACACTGAAGCTTTCTTT
CASSQDGGKNTEAFF
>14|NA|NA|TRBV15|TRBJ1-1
TGTGCCACCAGCAGAGATTTCATGAACACTGAAGCTTTCTTT
CATSRDFMNTEAFF
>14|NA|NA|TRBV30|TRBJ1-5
TGTGCCTGGACCCAGCGAGCTTCCAATCAGCCCCAGCATTTT
CAWTQRASNQPQHF
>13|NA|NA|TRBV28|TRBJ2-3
TGTGCCAGCAGTTCGGGGGCCCCAGATACGCAGTATTTT
CASSSGAPDTQYF
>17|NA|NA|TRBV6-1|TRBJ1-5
TGTGCCAGCAGTGAGATGGGTGGGGGGGGGCTTAATCAGCCCCAGCATTTT
CASSEMGGGGLNQPQHF
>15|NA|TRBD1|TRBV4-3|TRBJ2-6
TGCGCCAGCAGCCCAGGGACAGTTGGGGCCAACGTCCTGACTTTC
CASSPGTVGANVLTF
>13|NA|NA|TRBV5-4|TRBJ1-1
TGTGCCAGCAGCGGCCTTTCGACCGCTGAAGCTTTCTTT
CASSGLSTAEAFF
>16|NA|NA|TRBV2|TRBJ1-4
TGTGCCAGCAGGGAGACCGGGGCTGCAACTAATGAAAAACTGTTTTTT
CASRETGAATNEKLFF
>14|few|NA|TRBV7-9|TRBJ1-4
TGTGCCAGCAGCTTTCTGGGTACTAATGAAAAACTGTTTTTT
CASSFLGTNEKLFF
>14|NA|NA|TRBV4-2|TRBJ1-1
TGTGCCAGCAGCCTCAGGGTAAGAGAAACTGAAGCTTTCTTT
CASSLRVRETEAFF
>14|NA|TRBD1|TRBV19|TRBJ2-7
TGTGCCAGTAGTAGGACAGGTTACTACTACGAGCAGTACTTC
CASSRTGYYYEQYF
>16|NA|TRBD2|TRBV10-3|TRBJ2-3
TGTGCCATCAGTCCTCTAGCGGGGGGTAGCACAGATACGCAGTATTTT
CAISPLAGGSTDTQYF
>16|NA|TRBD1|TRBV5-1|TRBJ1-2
TGCGCCAGCAGCTCGGGACAGGGGGCCATTCTTTATGGCTACACCTTC
CASSSGQGAILYGYTF
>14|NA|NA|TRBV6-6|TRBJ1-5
TGTGCCAGCAGTTACTCCCGCAGAAATCAGCCCCAGCATTTT
CASSYSRRNQPQHF
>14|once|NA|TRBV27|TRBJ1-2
TGTGCCAGCAGTTTATCGAGCCTGAACTATGGCTACACCTTC
CASSLSSLNYGYTF
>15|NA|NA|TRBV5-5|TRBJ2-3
TGTGCCAGCGGTACCGGGACTCAGATATCAGATACGCAGTATTTT
CASGTGTQISDTQYF
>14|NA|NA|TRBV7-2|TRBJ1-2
TGTGCCAGCAGCGGGTATTGGGGGGGCGGCGGCTACACCTTC
CASSGYWGGGGYTF
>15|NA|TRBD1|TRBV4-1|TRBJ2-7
TGCGCCAGCAGCCTACCCGGGACAGGCTCCTACGAGCAGTACTTC
CASSLPGTGSYEQYF
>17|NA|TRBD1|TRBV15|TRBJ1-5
TGTGCCACCAGCAGGCAGACAGGGCTCCTTAGCAATCAGCCCCAGCATTTT
CATSRQTGLLSNQPQHF
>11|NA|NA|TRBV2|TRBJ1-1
TGTGCCAGCAGGGGGCAGGGTGAAGCTTTCTTT
CASRGQGEAFF
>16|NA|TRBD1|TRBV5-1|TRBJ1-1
TGCGCCAGCAGCTTAAACACCAGGGGGAGATACACTGAAGCTTTCTTT
CASSLNTRGRYTEAFF
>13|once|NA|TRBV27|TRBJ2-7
TGTGCCAGCAGTTTAAGGGGTCCGTACGAGCAGTACTTC
CASSLRGPYEQYF
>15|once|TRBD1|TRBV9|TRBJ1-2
TGTGCCAGCAGCGTGGCCGGGACAGGGGCAGGTGGCTACACCTTC
CASSVAGTGAGGYTF
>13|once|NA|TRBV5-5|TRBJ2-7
TGTGCCAGCAGCTTGTGGACCGTCTACGAGCAGTACTTC
CASSLWTVYEQYF